This T cell receptor (beta chain) was identified during a study of cytomegalovirus exposure and HLA in healthy donors. Study context: The Caucasian-associated ancestry cluster contained 81% of the 300 to 450 genotyped donors. Study-level points and caveats: Later analysis suggested most CMV-associated TCR beta chains were HLA-restricted.

Regarding donors, all were healthy bone marrow donors. In this sample, this clone turned up once. What it binds is not known. A multiplex PCR was run with 60 Vbeta primers and 13 Jbeta primers. Authors' methods: About 9.9 million of the roughly 80 million unique TCR beta chains counted in a later analysis were shared. Here immunoSEQ multiplex PCR was the method, and the copy in TCRdb shows in-frame clones only, minus some. V, J and clone size derive from that table, while D and trimming were established from the DNA sequence. The sample gives roughly 72,000 clones, around 79% of which show up once; roughly 22% is in the top ten. CDR1 LGHNA and CDR2 YNFKEQ come from the germline V gene. Trimming stripped 2 bases from V and 1 base from J, with 8 bases between. The CDR3 spans 15 residues.

This receptor was taken from a woman between 35 and 50 years old in good health and CMV-seropositive. This sequence joins TRBV4-2 and TRBJ2-2, with D maybe TRBD2 (6 bases). Material for sequencing was PBMCs. The CDR3 DNA sequence: TGTGCCAGCAGCCAACCGCGGGGGAACACCGGGGAGCTGTTTTTT. Encoded protein: CASSQPRGNTGELFF.